One sample yielded the 18 T cell receptor beta chains listed below, sequenced in a study of OX40 agonist ivuxolimab in advanced cancers. Libraries were prepared by immunoSEQ multiplex PCR; TCRdb keeps only in-frame clonotypes and omits some of them. The data hold 76,000 or so clones, with 75% to 90% observed a single time. The sequenced sample was CD4+ or CD8+ T cells sorted from blood, obtained in a trial of the OX40 agonist ivuxolimab. Receptors were obtained from an adult with an advanced solid tumor such as melanoma, head and neck, liver or kidney cancer.

The chain has TRBV6-1 and TRBJ1-3; unclear D gene. The CDR3 length is 16 residues. Germline V gene sequence: CDR1 MNHNS, CDR2 SASEGT. Trimming pared 1 base from V and 0 bases from J, leaving 10 bases between. CDR3 sequence reads: CASSEDWTLSGNTIYF. CDR3 bases: TGTGCCAGCAGTGAAGACTGGACCCTCTCTGGAAACACCATATATTTT.

This rearrangement joins TRBV7-9 to TRBJ2-1; no definite D call. The CDR3 length is 14 residues. V was cut by 1 base and J by 6 bases, with 10 bases left in between. Germline CDR1 and CDR2: SEHNR and FQNEAQ (reference sequence). DNA for the CDR3: TGTGCCAGCAGCTTAGTGGCTAGTGGCAATGAGCAGTTCTTC. It specifies CASSLVASGNEQFF. Full variable domain (rest looked up from reference TRBV7-9 and TRBJ2-1): DTGVSQNPRHKITKRGQNVTFRCDPISEHNRLYWYRQTLGQGPEFLTYFQNEAQLEKSRLLSDRFSAERPKGSFSTLEIQRTEQGDSAMYLCASSLVASGNEQFFGPGTRLTVL.

This clone was counted once. This chain links TRBV4-2 with TRBJ1-2; D remains ambiguous. Between the trimmed V and J ends, which lost 0 bases and 7 bases, there was a span of 18 bases. This CDR3 is built from 16 residues. Germline-derived CDR1 and CDR2 are LGHNA and YNFKEQ. CDR3 coding DNA: TGTGCCAGCAGCCAAGAAAAAGCCCAATTCTGGAGTGGCTACACCTTC. Amino acids: CASSQEKAQFWSGYTF.

The J gene is TRBJ2-1, the V gene TRBV7-8; 14 nucleotides align to TRBD2. The CDR3 has 17 amino acids. Germline CDR1 and CDR2: SGHVS and FQNEAQ. Trimming removed 1 base from V and 6 bases from J; junction bases left unmatched: 5. CDR3 DNA: TGTGCCAGCAGCTTAGACGGGGGACTAGCGGGGGTCAATGAGCAGTTCTTC. Translation: CASSLDGGLAGVNEQFF.

This sequence joins TRBV10-1 and TRBJ1-5, with TRBD1 as a possible D gene (6 bases). Germline loops: CDR1 WNHNN, CDR2 SYGVQD (reference sequence). Trimming removed 4 bases at V and 8 bases at J, with 15 bases between. The CDR3 totals 14 residues. In DNA form, the CDR3 reads TGCGCCAGCAGTGTCCCCTCAGGGGTAGAGCCCCAGCATTTT. It encodes CASSVPSGVEPQHF.

The rearrangement joins TRBV30 to TRBJ2-7; D is uncertain. This CDR3 region has 14 residues. Germline V gene lookup returns CDR1 GTSNPN and CDR2 SVGIG (reference sequence). V shed 0 bases and J shed 7 bases, with 16 bases lying between them. The CDR3 DNA reads as TGTGCCTGGAGTGTAGGGTGGACGGACGGAGAGCAGTACTTC. As protein: CAWSVGWTDGEQYF. The full variable domain, its missing parts supplied by reference TRBV30 and TRBJ2-7, is SQTIHQWPATLVQPVGSPLSLECTVEGTSNPNLYWYRQAAGRGLQLLFYSVGIGQISSEVPQNLSASRPQDRQFILSSKKLLLSDSGFYLCAWSVGWTDGEQYFGPGTRLTVT.

The CDR3 region has the DNA TGTGCCAGCAGCTTAATGGGGTCCGAGCAGTACTTC. Its translation is CASSLMGSEQYF. The chain combines TRBV7-9 with TRBJ2-7; D is unclear. CDR3 length: 12 amino acids. Trimming stripped 2 bases from V and 6 bases from J, with 8 bases between. Germline CDR1 SEHNR, CDR2 FQNEAQ (reference sequence).

This rearrangement joins TRBV4-3 to TRBJ2-7; TRBD1 is a possible D gene (5 bases). V lost 0 bases and J 3 bases, leaving 12 bases between the germline ends. CDR1 and CDR2 from the germline V gene are LGHNA and YSLEER. This CDR3 is built from 15 residues. The CDR3 loop reads CASSQDYDSNYEQYF. The CDR3 DNA follows: TGCGCCAGCAGCCAAGATTATGACAGTAACTACGAGCAGTACTTC.

With respect to this clone: Within the sample, other DNA sequences also encode this same CDR3. The rearrangement uses TRBV7-8 and TRBJ2-7, with D possibly matching TRBD1 (5 bases). The V gene lost 1 base and the J gene lost 3 bases, with 13 bases spanning the gap. The CDR3 length is 15 residues. CDR1 is SGHVS and CDR2 is FQNEAQ in the germline V gene. The DNA for the CDR3 is TGTGCCAGCAGCTTAGTCTTCCAGGGCGGCTACGAGCAGTACTTC. Translation gives CASSLVFQGGYEQYF.

V usage is TRBV4-1 and J usage is TRBJ2-1, with 7 bases identical to TRBD1. V lost 0 bases and J lost 3; bases outside the gene matches: 2. In germline, CDR1 is MGHRA, CDR2 YSYEKL. This CDR3 is 15 amino acids long. The CDR3 nucleotides read TGCGCCAGCAGCCAAGATGGGACAGACTACAATGAGCAGTTCTTC. Translating it yields CASSQDGTDYNEQFF.

The chain combines TRBV27 with TRBJ1-6, with 7 positions matching TRBD1. The CDR3 contains 13 residues. Germline assignment: CDR1 MNHEY and CDR2 SMNVEV (reference sequence). J was trimmed by 14 bases and V by 0 bases; bases with no gene match: 4. The chain's CDR3 is CASSLSVDRSLHF. The CDR3 DNA reads TGTGCCAGCAGTTTATCCGTGGACAGGTCCCTCCACTTT.

J is TRBJ2-2 and V is TRBV27; maybe TRBD1 (5 bases). The CDR3 covers 15 residues. V lost 1 base and J 1 base, leaving 7 bases between the germline ends. Germline V gene lookup returns CDR1 MNHEY and CDR2 SMNVEV (reference sequence). The CDR3 loop reads CASSLFGQNTGELFF. CDR3 coding DNA: TGTGCCAGCAGTTTATTCGGACAGAACACCGGGGAGCTGTTTTTT.

The V and J genes are TRBV5-1 and TRBJ2-7, with TRBD1 matching over 7 bases. The CDR3 length is 13 residues. Germline CDR1 reads SGHRS; CDR2 reads YFSETQ. The J segment lost 2 bases and the V segment lost 2 bases, leaving 1 base of the junction unmatched. The CDR3, as DNA: TGCGCCAGCAGCTTTCAGGGGGCCTACGAGCAGTACTTC. Protein product: CASSFQGAYEQYF. Full variable domain (missing parts from reference TRBV5-1 and TRBJ2-7): KAGVTQTPRYLIKTRGQQVTLSCSPISGHRSVSWYQQTPGQGLQFLFEYFSETQRNKGNFPGRFSGRQFSNSRSEMNVSTLELGDSALYLCASSFQGAYEQYFGPGTRLTVT.

The chain recombines TRBV7-8 with TRBJ1-2; D is undetermined. Germline lookup yields CDR1 SGHVS and CDR2 FQNEAQ. This CDR3 has 14 amino acids. V lost 1 base to trimming and J lost 2 bases, with 8 bases between them. The CDR3 DNA is TGTGCCAGCAGCTTAGATGCCGGGAACTATGGCTACACCTTC. Translating gives CASSLDAGNYGYTF.

This rearrangement joins TRBV18 to TRBJ1-1, with TRBD1 matching over 7 bases. Germline CDR1 KGHSH, CDR2 LQKENI. The CDR3 totals 14 residues. Germline trimming cut 4 bases from V and 0 bases from J; bases unmatched to any gene: 2. CDR3 protein: CASSLDRVNTEAFF. CDR3 DNA sequence: TGTGCCAGCTCACTTGACAGGGTGAACACTGAAGCTTTCTTT. Using reference TRBV18 and TRBJ1-1 for the parts outside the CDR3, the full variable domain is NAGVMQNPRHLVRRRGQEARLRCSPMKGHSHVYWYRQLPEEGLKFMVYLQKENIIDESGMPKERFSAEFPKEGPSILRIQQVVRGDSAAYFCASSLDRVNTEAFFGQGTRLTVV.

The chain has TRBV11-2 and TRBJ1-1; D not resolved. The CDR3 runs 14 residues. CDR1 and CDR2 from the germline V gene are SGHAT and FQNNGV. The germline V and J ends were trimmed by 3 bases and 5 bases, with 13 bases remaining between them. In DNA form, the CDR3 reads TGTGCCAGCAGCTTCGGGCGGGTGGGTACTGAAGCTTTCTTT. The encoded protein is CASSFGRVGTEAFF.

This chain links TRBV5-6 with TRBJ1-1; D call uncertain. The V end was cut by 1 base, the J end by 0 bases, with 7 bases between. CDR3 length: 14 amino acids. Germline V gene data show CDR1 as SGHDT and CDR2 as YYEEEE. This CDR3 is CASSLRLMNTEAFF. The CDR3 nucleotides read TGTGCCAGCAGCTTGAGACTAATGAACACTGAAGCTTTCTTT.

This chain joins TRBV7-3 and TRBJ2-2; D possibly matches TRBD1 or TRBD2 (5 bases each). Per the germline V gene, CDR1 is SGHTA and CDR2 is FQGTGA. The ends were cut back, 1 base at V and 5 bases at J, with 14 bases in the middle. The CDR3 is 16 amino acids. In nucleotides, the CDR3 is TGTGCCAGCAGCTTAAGTCGTAACAGGACTACCGGGGAGCTGTTTTTT. Translated, it gives CASSLSRNRTTGELFF.